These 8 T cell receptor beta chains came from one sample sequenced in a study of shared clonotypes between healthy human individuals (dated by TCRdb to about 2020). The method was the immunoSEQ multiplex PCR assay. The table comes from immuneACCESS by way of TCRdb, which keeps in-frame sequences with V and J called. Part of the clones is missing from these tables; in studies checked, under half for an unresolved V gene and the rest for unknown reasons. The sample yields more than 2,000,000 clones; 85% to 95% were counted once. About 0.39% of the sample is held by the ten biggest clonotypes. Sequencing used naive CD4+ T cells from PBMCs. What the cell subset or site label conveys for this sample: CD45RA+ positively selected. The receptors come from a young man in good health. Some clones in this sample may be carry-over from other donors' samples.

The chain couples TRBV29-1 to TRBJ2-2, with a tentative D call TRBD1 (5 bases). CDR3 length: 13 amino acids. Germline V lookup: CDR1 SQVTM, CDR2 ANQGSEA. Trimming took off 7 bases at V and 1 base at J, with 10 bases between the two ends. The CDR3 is CSAGAMNTGELFF. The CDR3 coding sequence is TGCAGCGCTGGGGCCATGAACACCGGGGAGCTGTTTTTT.

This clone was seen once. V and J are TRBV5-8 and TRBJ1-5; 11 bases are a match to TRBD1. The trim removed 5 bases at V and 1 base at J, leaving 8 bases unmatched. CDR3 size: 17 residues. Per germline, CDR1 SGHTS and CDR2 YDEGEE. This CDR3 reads CASSLGWDRGSNQPQHF. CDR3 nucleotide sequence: TGTGCCAGCAGTCTTGGGTGGGACAGGGGGAGCAATCAGCCCCAGCATTTT.

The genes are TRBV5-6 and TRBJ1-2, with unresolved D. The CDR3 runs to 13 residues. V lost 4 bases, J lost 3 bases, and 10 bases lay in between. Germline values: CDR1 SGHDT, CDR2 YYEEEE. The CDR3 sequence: CASSPSRHYGYTF. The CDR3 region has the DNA TGTGCCAGCAGCCCTAGCCGGCACTATGGCTACACCTTC.

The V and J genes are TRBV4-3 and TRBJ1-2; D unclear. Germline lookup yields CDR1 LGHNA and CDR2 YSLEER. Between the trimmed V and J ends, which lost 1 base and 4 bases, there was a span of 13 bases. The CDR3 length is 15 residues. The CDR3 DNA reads TGCGCCAGCAGCCAAGGGTGGTCAGGACCCTATGGCTACACCTTC. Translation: CASSQGWSGPYGYTF.

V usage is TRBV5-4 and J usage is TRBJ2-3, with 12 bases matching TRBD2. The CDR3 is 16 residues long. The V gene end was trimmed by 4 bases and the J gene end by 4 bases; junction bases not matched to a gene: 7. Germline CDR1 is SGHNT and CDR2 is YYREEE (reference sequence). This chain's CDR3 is CASSLRLAGVSDTQYF. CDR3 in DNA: TGTGCCAGCAGCCTTCGACTAGCGGGAGTTTCAGATACGCAGTATTTT.

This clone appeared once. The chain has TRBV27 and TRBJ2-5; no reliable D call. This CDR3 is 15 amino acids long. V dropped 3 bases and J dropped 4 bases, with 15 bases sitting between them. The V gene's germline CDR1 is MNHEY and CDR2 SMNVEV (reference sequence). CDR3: CASSFGNSSPETQYF. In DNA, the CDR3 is TGTGCCAGCAGTTTTGGTAACAGCTCCCCAGAGACCCAGTACTTC.

CDR3 amino acids: CASSKGVDDTQYF. The CDR3 DNA follows: TGCGCCAGCAGTAAAGGAGTGGATGATACGCAGTATTTT. The chain joins TRBV10-1 to TRBJ2-3, with D unclear. The germline V gene encodes CDR1 WNHNN and CDR2 SYGVQD (reference sequence). This CDR3 has 13 amino acids. Trimming left V 5 bases short and J 6 bases short, with 12 bases between.

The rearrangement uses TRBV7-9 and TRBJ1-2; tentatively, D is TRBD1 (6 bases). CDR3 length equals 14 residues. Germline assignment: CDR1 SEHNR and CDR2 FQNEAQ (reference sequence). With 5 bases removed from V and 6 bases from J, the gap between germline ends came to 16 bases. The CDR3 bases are TGTGCCAGCAGCAAAGGACAGAATCGTCATGGCTACACCTTC. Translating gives CASSKGQNRHGYTF.